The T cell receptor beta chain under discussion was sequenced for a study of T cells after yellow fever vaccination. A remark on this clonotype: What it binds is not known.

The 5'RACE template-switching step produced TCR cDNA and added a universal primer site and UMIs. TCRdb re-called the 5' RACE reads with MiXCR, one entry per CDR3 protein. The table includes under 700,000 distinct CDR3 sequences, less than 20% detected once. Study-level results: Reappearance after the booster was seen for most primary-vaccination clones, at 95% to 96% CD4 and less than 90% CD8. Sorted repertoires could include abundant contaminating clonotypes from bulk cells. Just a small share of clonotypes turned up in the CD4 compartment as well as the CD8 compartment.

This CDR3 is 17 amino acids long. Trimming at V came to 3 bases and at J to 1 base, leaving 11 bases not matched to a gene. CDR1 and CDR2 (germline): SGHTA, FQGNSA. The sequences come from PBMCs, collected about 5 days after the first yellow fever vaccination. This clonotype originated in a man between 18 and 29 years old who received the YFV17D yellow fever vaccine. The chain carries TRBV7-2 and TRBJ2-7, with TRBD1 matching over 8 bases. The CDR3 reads CASSFKTTGGLSYEQYF. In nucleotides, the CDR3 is TGTGCCAGCAGCTTTAAAACTACAGGGGGTCTGTCCTACGAGCAGTACTTC.